This entry describes one T cell receptor (beta chain). Its matching antigen is unknown. With a J-beta primer mix and a sample-barcoded 5' primer, a second PCR ran about 7 to 12 cycles. TCRdb passed the 5' RACE reads through MiXCR, listing each CDR3 protein once. The table has nearly 1 million distinct CDR3 sequences, 51% seen once. Germline CDR1 is ENHRY and CDR2 is SYGVKD. This CDR3 spans 14 amino acids. V dropped 4 bases and J dropped 11; count of bases not matched to a gene: 10. The data were obtained in a study of blood T cells in healthy people across ages. Whole-study results and caveats: Versus aged donors, long-lived donors had higher diversity and more naive CD4+ cells. Unknown CMV status may confound age-related changes in expanded clones. Getting older went along with TCR beta diversity per million T cells dropping roughly linearly. Researchers report that TCR beta diversity correlated strongly with naive T cell percentage.

The source of this sequence is a woman between 55 and 75 years old in good health. The source material was blood. The V gene is TRBV10-3, the J gene TRBJ2-5; 10 nucleotides match TRBD1. The CDR3 nucleotides are TGTGCCATCAGTGTCGGGACAGGGGTCAATGAGCAGTACTTC. Protein product: CAISVGTGVNEQYF.